Below, one T cell receptor (beta chain) is given with its context. Produced via immunoSEQ multiplex PCR; TCRdb's table is partial and in-frame only. The sample records tens of thousands of clones, 95% to 96% being singletons. This sample stems from a study of control samples from healthy donors and cancer patients. Sequencing used blood. The TCR comes from a woman aged 18-29 years in good health.

CDR3 in amino acids: CASSFQGGPLYGYTF. The CDR3 region has the DNA TGTGCCAGCTCATTCCAGGGAGGTCCACTCTATGGCTACACCTTC. This chain links TRBV18 with TRBJ1-2; D is possibly TRBD1 (5 bases). The V end lost 5 bases, the J end lost 4 bases, and 17 bases lay between the germline ends. This CDR3 spans 15 amino acids. Looked up from germline, CDR1 is KGHSH and CDR2 is LQKENI.